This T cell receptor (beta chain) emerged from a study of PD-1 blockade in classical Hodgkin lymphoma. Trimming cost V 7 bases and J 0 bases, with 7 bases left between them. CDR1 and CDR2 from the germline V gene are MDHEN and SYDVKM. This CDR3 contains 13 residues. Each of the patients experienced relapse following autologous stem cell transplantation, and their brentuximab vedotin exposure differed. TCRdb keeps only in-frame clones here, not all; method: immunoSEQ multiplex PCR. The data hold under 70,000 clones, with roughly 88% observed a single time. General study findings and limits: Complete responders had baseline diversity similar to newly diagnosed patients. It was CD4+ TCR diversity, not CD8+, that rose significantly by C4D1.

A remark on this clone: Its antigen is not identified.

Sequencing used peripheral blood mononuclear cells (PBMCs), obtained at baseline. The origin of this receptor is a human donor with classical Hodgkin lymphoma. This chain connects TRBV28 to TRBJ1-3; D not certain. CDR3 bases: TGTGCCAGCATCGGGTTCTCTGGAAACACCATATATTTT. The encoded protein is CASIGFSGNTIYF.